A selection of T cell receptor beta chains follows, all from one sample in a study of T cells in Graves' hyperthyroidism and ophthalmopathy. Each CDR3 protein is one row after TCRdb ran MiXCR on the multiplex PCR reads. The table has about half a million distinct CDR3 sequences, approximately 22% seen once; the top ten hold about 53%. Sequenced: blood. Receptors originate from a woman aged 65 to 85 with Graves' ophthalmopathy. CDR3s include the opening cysteine and the closing phenylalanine or tryptophan.

CDR3	V
CASREVGVNYGYTF	TRBV5-1
CASSPTGKRELFF	TRBV7-6
CTSSYPRGLGYGYTF	TRBV6-2/TRBV6-3
CASGLTGRGNYEQYF	TRBV12-5
CASRDGVAGLETQYF	TRBV2
CSAYILGGVSTEAFF	TRBV20-1
CASGLPSLSTLLNVANVLTF	TRBV12-5
CAISESQQARNTEAFF	TRBV10-3
CASSAAAFGLANTGELFF	TRBV2
CASSPEYSYGYTF	TRBV18
CASSVTLDGTGFLHF	TRBV9
CASSLDNGQDYEQYF	TRBV5-1
CSVAPGGVDEKLFF	TRBV29-1